Described below is a single TCR beta chain sequence and its context. The sample originates from a study of blood T cell repertoires in COVID-19. Across the study: The United States, Italy and Spain were the sources of the acute and convalescent COVID-19 samples. The analysed material was cDNA or gDNA that came from T cells, B-cell-depleted T cells, or PBMCs.

The CDR3 runs 12 residues. V lost 1 base to trimming and J lost 4 bases, with 5 bases between them. From germline, CDR1 is SGDLS and CDR2 YYNGEE. Source study methods: Estimation of nucleated cell counts relied on the amplification of reference gene primers. Libraries were prepared by immunoSEQ multiplex PCR; TCRdb keeps only in-frame clonotypes and omits some of them. D and trimming were read from the DNA, whereas the V and J calls and clone size are those reported in that table. The table shows 650,000 to 800,000 clones, with around 89% occurring only once. V and J are TRBV9 and TRBJ1-2; D gene uncertain. Specimen: peripheral blood. The source of this sequence is a young woman with acute or convalescent COVID-19. The CDR3 nucleotides are TGTGCCAGCAGCGTATCCAGCTATGGCTACACCTTC. Residues: CASSVSSYGYTF.